Below, 17 T cell receptor beta chains from the same sample are listed, as sequenced in a study of regulatory T cells in long-lasting Graves disease. Time point denoted: newly diagnosed GD, antithyroid drugs for less than 3 months. The TCR library was made from RNA extracted from PBMCs. The TCR beta library used iRepertoire HTBI primers with Arm-PCR amplification of CDR3. TCRdb re-called the multiplex PCR reads with MiXCR, one entry per CDR3 protein. Of about 370,000 distinct CDR3 sequences in the sample, about 14% are singletons; the top ten hold around a fifth. The sequenced sample was peripheral blood mononuclear cells (PBMCs), obtained at new diagnosis, from a patient treated with antithyroid drugs. The source is a female donor with Graves disease.

This clonotype occurred many times. V usage is TRBV24-1 and J usage is TRBJ1-5, with a possible D match to TRBD1 (5 bases). Germline values: CDR1 KGHDR, CDR2 SFDVKD. There are 14 residues in the CDR3. The V end lost 3 bases, the J end lost 3 bases, and 8 bases lay between the germline ends. The CDR3 is CATSDRQLNQPQHF. The CDR3 nucleotides are TGTGCCACCAGTGATCGACAGCTCAATCAGCCCCAGCATTTT.

This clonotype has ten or more counts. This chain's CDR3 is CASSLGIFLGQGWADTQYF. The CDR3 DNA reads TGCGCCAGCAGCTTGGGGATTTTCCTCGGACAGGGTTGGGCAGATACGCAGTATTTT. V gene TRBV5-1 combines with J gene TRBJ2-3; 8 nucleotides line up with TRBD1. Looked up from germline, CDR1 is SGHRS and CDR2 is YFSETQ. Trimming at V came to 0 bases and at J to 4 bases, leaving 16 bases not matched to a gene. This CDR3 is built from 19 residues.

V is TRBV15 and J is TRBJ2-3, with 10 nucleotides matching TRBD2. Trimming took 0 bases from V and 7 from J; bases not matched to a gene: 13. CDR1 and CDR2 from the germline V gene are LNHNV and YYDKDF (reference sequence). The length of the CDR3 is 18 residues. CDR3: CATSRDWDEREGQYTQYF. The CDR3 nucleotides read TGTGCCACCAGCAGAGATTGGGATGAGCGGGAGGGCCAGTATACGCAGTATTTT. Looking up the rest from reference TRBV15 and TRBJ2-3 gives the full variable domain: DAMVIQNPRYQVTQFGKPVTLSCSQTLNHNVMYWYQQKSSQAPKLLFHYYDKDFNNEADTPDNFQSRRPNTSFCFLDIRSPGLGDTAMYLCATSRDWDEREGQYTQYFGPGTRLTVL.

This clonotype was recorded many times. The chain carries TRBV7-3 and TRBJ1-1, with TRBD1 matching over 7 bases. CDR1 is SGHTA and CDR2 is FQGTGA in the germline V gene. Trimming took 5 bases from V and 0 from J; bases not matched to a gene: 3. The CDR3 runs 14 residues. The CDR3 here is CASSLGQMNTEAFF. CDR3 coding DNA: TGTGCCAGCAGCCTGGGACAGATGAACACTGAAGCTTTCTTT.

The V call is TRBV28, the J call TRBJ2-5, with 8 positions matching TRBD2. V was pared by 7 bases and J by 4 bases, with 5 bases of the junction left unmatched. Germline values: CDR1 MDHEN, CDR2 SYDVKM. The CDR3 loop spans 13 amino acids. CDR3 bases: TGTGCCAGCACCTCCGGGGGGGGAGAGACCCAGTACTTC. Translated: CASTSGGGETQYF.

This clonotype was recorded at least ten times. The gene calls are TRBV3-1 and TRBJ1-1, with D perhaps matching TRBD1 (5 bases). Germline values: CDR1 LGHDT, CDR2 YNNKEL (reference sequence). This CDR3 spans 14 amino acids. V lost 2 bases, J lost 6 bases, and 13 bases lay in between. The CDR3 DNA follows: TGTGCCAGCAGCCAACCCCCAGGGATCCCTGAAGCTTTCTTT. This gives the protein CASSQPPGIPEAFF.

The chain combines TRBV19 with TRBJ1-5; no reliable D call. The germline V gene encodes CDR1 LNHDA and CDR2 SQIVND (reference sequence). This CDR3 is built from 16 residues. V was clipped by 1 base and J by 0 bases, with 10 bases between them. CDR3 sequence reads: CASSIAPEYSNQPQHF. CDR3 sequence (DNA): TGTGCCAGTAGTATAGCCCCGGAGTATAGCAATCAGCCCCAGCATTTT.

This clonotype showed up many times. A read error may account for a junction end that differs from germline. The J gene is TRBJ2-1, the V gene TRBV4-2; D is unclear. The length of the CDR3 is 16 residues. Germline V lookup: CDR1 LGHNA, CDR2 YNFKEQ. The CDR3 region is CASSQDSLNPTDEQFF. The DNA for the CDR3 is TGTGCTAGCAGCCAAGATAGCCTAAACCCCACCGATGAGCAGTTCTTC.

The table lists this clonotype with many counts. The genes are TRBV7-8 and TRBJ2-7, with 11 bases lining up with TRBD2. CDR1 is SGHVS and CDR2 is FQNEAQ in the germline V gene. The CDR3 contains 15 residues. The ends lost 0 bases at V and 6 bases at J; junction bases unmatched: 4. This CDR3 reads CASSLARLAGGEQYF. The CDR3 region has the DNA TGTGCCAGCAGCTTAGCAAGGCTAGCGGGGGGCGAGCAGTACTTC. The whole variable domain, filled in from reference TRBV7-8 and TRBJ2-7, reads GAGVSQSPRYKVAKRGQDVALRCDPISGHVSLFWYQQALGQGPEFLTYFQNEAQLDKSGLPSDRFFAERPEGSVSTLKIQRTQQEDSAVYLCASSLARLAGGEQYFGPGTRLTVT.

At least ten counts were recorded for this clonotype. V gene TRBV29-1 combines with J gene TRBJ1-1, with TRBD1 as a possible D gene (5 bases). The V end was cut by 4 bases, the J end by 1 base, with 10 bases between. This CDR3 contains 13 residues. Per the germline V gene, CDR1 is SQVTM and CDR2 is ANQGSEA. The CDR3 DNA sequence: TGCAGCGTTGGAAGAGGGGAGAACACTGAAGCTTTCTTT. Translated, it gives CSVGRGENTEAFF.

In its sample, this clonotype was seen many times. The CDR3 sequence: CASSQGRGTTNEKLFF. The CDR3 region has the DNA TGCGCCAGCAGCCAGGGACGGGGGACAACTAATGAAAAACTGTTTTTT. The chain links TRBV4-1 to TRBJ1-4, with D perhaps TRBD1 (5 bases). Germline V gives CDR1 MGHRA, CDR2 YSYEKL. The CDR3 spans 16 residues. V shed 3 bases and J shed 0 bases, with 11 bases lying between them.

This clonotype occurred many times. The CDR3 nucleotides read TGTGCCAGCAGTTGGACGGACCGGGACAGTGAAGAAGAGACCCAGTACTTC. This encodes CASSWTDRDSEEETQYF. The chain carries TRBV6-5 and TRBJ2-5, with 7 nucleotides matching TRBD1. This CDR3 has 17 residues. V trimming: 4 bases; J trimming: 3 bases; junction bases outside the gene matches: 14. From germline, CDR1 is MNHEY and CDR2 SVGAGI.

On this clonotype itself: It may be a read error: a sequence one base away is much more abundant. The rearrangement joins TRBV27 to TRBJ2-1; tentative D call: TRBD2 (6 bases). CDR1 MNHEY and CDR2 SMNVEV come from the germline V gene (reference sequence). The CDR3 is made up of 17 amino acids. The V end lost 4 bases, the J end lost 4 bases, and 20 bases lay between the germline ends. DNA for the CDR3: TGTGCCAGCAGTTACTCTGAAAAGCTAGCGAGATACAATGAGCAGTTCTTC. It specifies CASSYSEKLARYNEQFF.

This clonotype was detected many times. The rearrangement links TRBV11-2 to TRBJ1-3; no reliable D call. V was cut by 1 base and J by 2 bases, with 6 bases left in between. The CDR3 length is 14 residues. Germline values: CDR1 SGHAT, CDR2 FQNNGV. CDR3 sequence (DNA): TGTGCCAGCAGCTTAGGCTGGGCTGGAAACACCATATATTTT. Translating gives CASSLGWAGNTIYF.

This clonotype was detected many times. The chain joins TRBV6-1 to TRBJ2-5; D is uncertain. This CDR3 comprises 13 residues. Germline loops: CDR1 MNHNS, CDR2 SASEGT. Trimming left V 7 bases short and J 1 base short, with 10 bases between. CDR3 bases: TGTGCCAGCACCCCGAGGTTCCAAGAGACCCAGTACTTC. Its translation is CASTPRFQETQYF.

The CDR3 loop reads CATSDLGDTQYF. In DNA form, the CDR3 reads TGTGCCACCAGTGATTTGGGGGATACGCAGTATTTT. The chain combines TRBV24-1 with TRBJ2-3, with no clear D. CDR1 and CDR2 (germline): KGHDR, SFDVKD. Trimming cost V 0 bases and J 6 bases, with 3 bases left between them. There are 12 residues in the CDR3.

This clonotype was counted ten times or more. V is TRBV5-1 and J is TRBJ2-2; D may correspond to TRBD1 or TRBD2 (7 bases each). Germline values: CDR1 SGHRS, CDR2 YFSETQ. This CDR3 contains 19 residues. With 4 bases removed from V and 0 bases from J, the gap between germline ends came to 22 bases. CDR3 in DNA: TGCGCCAGCAGCCGCCCCAGGGGGGGGGGCCGCGCGAACACCGGGGAGCTGTTTTTT. It yields the protein CASSRPRGGGRANTGELFF.